This T cell receptor (beta chain) is from a study of T cells in Graves' hyperthyroidism and ophthalmopathy (dated by TCRdb to about 2019). Describing the broader study: Peripheral blood was collected at initial diagnosis, before any treatment. For training and testing, the 100 or so patients in the discovery cohort were randomly divided in a 7:3 ratio. After sampling, hyperthyroidism patients received methimazole starting at 30 mg daily, and ophthalmopathy patients received high-dose intravenous methylprednisolone. Prospective prediction of ophthalmopathy was tested in an independent validation cohort of 18 to 20 hyperthyroidism patients and roughly 16 patients who later progressed to ophthalmopathy. The study also compared thyroid tissue and blood T-cell repertoires from five or six Graves' hyperthyroidism patients. According to the paper, TCR Vbeta CDR3 sequencing was carried out on 135 peripheral blood samples, which came from 40 to 45 ophthalmopathy, under 80 hyperthyroidism and some 17 progressor patients. To identify distinguishing TCR V-J signatures, a discovery cohort of some 100 patients was used, comprising some 43 with Graves' ophthalmopathy and approximately 57 with stable Graves' hyperthyroidism. Findings and caveats that apply to the study as a whole: Most expanded thyroid clonotypes (frequency above 0.001) were also found in blood, which suggests that blood repertoires may mirror thyroid immune responses. During validation, the model predicted progression to ophthalmopathy a median of approximately 7 months ahead of onset, with approximately 70% sensitivity and under 85% specificity. No statistical method was used to fix the sample size in advance, and group allocation was not hidden from the investigators. Ophthalmopathy was separated from stable hyperthyroidism by a 13 V-J signature model, with about 86% sensitivity and roughly 81% specificity obtained in cross-validation and 80%/75% obtained in testing.

Comment on this clonotype: Its target antigen remains unknown. No base quality information exists; no much larger clone differs at one position.

A patient counted as having stable Graves' hyperthyroidism if no progression to ophthalmopathy occurred over 18 months of follow-up. Hyperthyroidism patients were newly diagnosed, had a disease duration of under 2 months, and were aged 18 to 65 years. Exclusion was applied to patients with uncontrolled infections, other autoimmune diseases, pregnancy or lactation. Diagnoses relied on clinical symptoms, serum thyroxine and TRAb, thyroid ultrasound and orbital computed tomography. Ficoll-Paque density gradient centrifugation was used to isolate PBMCs from 8 to 10 ml of fresh peripheral blood. Total RNA was extracted using Trizol reagent, and RNA quality was assessed on an Agilent 2100 Bioanalyzer. The TCR beta CDR3 regions were amplified from the RNA transcripts. For the first round of RT-PCR on the TCR CDR3, the HTBI primer set was used together with the Qiagen OneStep RT-PCR kit. Libraries were constructed in a second round of multiplex PCR, after which size selection and purification were performed. Sequencing of the libraries was done on an Illumina HiSeq2000 using paired-end 100 bp reads. The authors' analysis ran thus. SOAPnuke was used to process the raw data, with reads discarded if the reads contained adapters or uncalled bases, had a mean Phred below 15, or lacked an exact constant-primer or identifier match. COPE v1.2.5 was used to merge the high-quality paired reads, and each unique nucleotide sequence was defined as a clonotype. MiTCR v1.1 was used to align the clonotypes against IMGT TRBV, TRBD and TRBJ reference segments. The analysis included only V-J combinations with a frequency above 0.0001, which together covered 99% to 99.2% of the repertoires. The TCS score was defined as F50 (clonal expansion) divided by E x V (chaos), with BLOSUM62-based TCRdist calculated between CDR3 peptides within each V-J. Welch's t-statistics and random forest reduced 500 to 550 V-J features to about 12, which were used in a naive Bayes classifier (R e1071). TCRdb reanalyzed the raw reads on its own, using fastp at Q25 for trimming and MiXCR for clone calling, and kept in-frame beta chains. Under each unique CDR3 protein, matching rows form one entry showing the most common genes and DNA. The authors' filters were not applied to this entry. The sample table shows about 400,000 distinct CDR3 sequences, and approximately 15% are seen once. Jointly, the top ten make up 32% of the sample.

CDR1 is given as SGHNT and CDR2 as YYREEE, both from the germline V gene (reference sequence). The CDR3 holds 14 amino acids from the cysteine to the phenylalanine. Just the 42-base CDR3 DNA is kept, in frame starting at base 1. From V the trimming removes 4 bases and from J it removes 6 bases, while the gene matches leave 4 bases of the junction unaccounted for. The specimen was blood. The chain is assembled from TRBV5-4 and TRBJ2-3, and 11 junction bases match TRBD2. This receptor was obtained from a woman in her 30s with Graves' hyperthyroidism. The bases are TGTGCCAGCAGCCTTCCTAGCGGGAGGGATACGCAGTATTTT. It encodes CASSLPSGRDTQYF.